This TCR beta chain was sequenced in a study of shared clonotypes between healthy human individuals. This clone was seen a single time. CD45RO-negative, CCR7-positively selected cells formed the naive CD8 fraction, excluding terminally differentiated effector memory CD45RA+ cells. There are 13 residues in the CDR3. CDR1 is LNHDA and CDR2 is SQIVND in the germline V gene (reference sequence). V lost 7 bases to trimming and J lost 2 bases, with 11 bases between them. The repertoire was sequenced with immunoSEQ multiplex PCR; TCRdb's copy has only in-frame clones and lacks some. The sample yields roughly 590,000 clones, about 95% seen once.

This rearrangement joins TRBV19 to TRBJ1-2; possibly TRBD1 for D (5 bases). The receptor was derived from a young woman in good health. The source material was naive CD8+ T cells sorted from blood. The CDR3 region is CASKTGANYGYTF. In DNA form, the CDR3 reads TGTGCCAGTAAAACAGGTGCCAACTATGGCTACACCTTC.